This note documents a single TCR beta chain sequence. What it binds is not known. This record belongs to a study of T-cell memory formation after mild COVID-19. Study background: Largely, the TCR clusters proved donor specific. The study's findings and limits: Clones which contracted sat mainly in CM and EM if CD4+, and in EMRA if CD8+. Contracting clones from day 15 to 85 had balanced CD4/CD8; later expanders favoured CD4+.

The TCR alpha and TCR beta cDNA libraries, bearing sample barcodes and UMIs, were generated by 5'RACE using constant-segment primers. TCRdb reanalysed the 5' RACE reads using MiXCR and keeps one entry per CDR3 protein. This repertoire shows more than 150,000 distinct CDR3 sequences, under 20% found once; its top ten account for roughly 3.7%. This clonotype was obtained from a man aged 18 to 29 who had mild COVID-19 (a few samples of this study predate the infection). Cell type and time point are not known. The source material was PBMCs or a T cell subset sorted from them (not recorded which).

CDR3 in DNA: TGTGCCAGCAGCCACCCGACCATCTTGCAGTTCTTC. The encoded protein is CASSHPTILQFF. The rearrangement links TRBV12-3 or TRBV12-4 to TRBJ2-1; D is unclear. The CDR3 totals 12 residues. V lost 6 bases, J lost 12 bases, and 15 bases lay in between.